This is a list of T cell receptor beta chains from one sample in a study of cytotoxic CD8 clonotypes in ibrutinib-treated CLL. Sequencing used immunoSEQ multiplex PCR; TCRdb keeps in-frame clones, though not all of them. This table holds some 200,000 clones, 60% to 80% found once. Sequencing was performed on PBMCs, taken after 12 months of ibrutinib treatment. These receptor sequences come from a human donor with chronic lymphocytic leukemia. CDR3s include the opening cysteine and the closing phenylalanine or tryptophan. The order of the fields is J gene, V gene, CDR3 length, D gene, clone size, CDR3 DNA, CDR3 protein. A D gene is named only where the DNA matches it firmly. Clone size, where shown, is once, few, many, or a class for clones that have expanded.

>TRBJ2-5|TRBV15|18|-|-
TGTGCCACCAGCAGCGCCGGGTTTGGGGGTGGGTCGTGGGAGACCCAGTACTTC
CATSSAGFGGGSWETQYF
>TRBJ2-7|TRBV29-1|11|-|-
TGCAGCGCTACTGGTTCATACGAGCAGTACTTC
CSATGSYEQYF
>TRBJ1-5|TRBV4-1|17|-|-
TGCGCCAGCAGCCAAGGGATTATGTCGGGCAGCAATCAGCCCCAGCATTTT
CASSQGIMSGSNQPQHF
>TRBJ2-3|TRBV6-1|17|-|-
TGTGCCAGCAGTGAACTGAACTGGCATTCGCTGAGAGATACGCAGTATTTT
CASSELNWHSLRDTQYF
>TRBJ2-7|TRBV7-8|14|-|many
TGTGCCAGCAGCCCACGGACCCCAACCTACGAGCAGTACTTC
CASSPRTPTYEQYF
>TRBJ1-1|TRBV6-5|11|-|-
TGTGCCAGCAGTGAACAATGGGCAGCTTTCTTT
CASSEQWAAFF
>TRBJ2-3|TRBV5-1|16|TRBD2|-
TGCGCCAGCAGCTTGGTTGTAGCGGGGTTTGGAGATACGCAGTATTTT
CASSLVVAGFGDTQYF
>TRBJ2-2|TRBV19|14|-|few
TGTGCCAGTAAGGAACGGCCCCGGGTGGGGGAGCTGTTTTTT
CASKERPRVGELFF
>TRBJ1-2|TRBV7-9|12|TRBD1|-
TGTGCCAGCACCGTGACAGGGGACGGCTACACCTTC
CASTVTGDGYTF
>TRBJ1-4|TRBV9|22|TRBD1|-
TGTGCCAGCAGCGTAGTGGCACGGGGAGAGGAGGGACAGGGGACGACTAATGAAAAACTGTTTTTT
CASSVVARGEEGQGTTNEKLFF
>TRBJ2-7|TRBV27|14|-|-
TGTGCCAGCAGCCTCTACGGACACCCCTACGAGCAGTACTTC
CASSLYGHPYEQYF
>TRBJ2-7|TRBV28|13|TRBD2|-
TGTGCCAGCAGCAGACCACTAGCGGGGGTGCAGTACTTC
CASSRPLAGVQYF
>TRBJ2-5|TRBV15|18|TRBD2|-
TGTGCCACCAGCAGAGATAATTCCGGACTAGCGGGACAAGAGACCCAGTACTTC
CATSRDNSGLAGQETQYF
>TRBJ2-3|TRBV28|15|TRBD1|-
TGTGCCAGCAGTGCAACACAGGGGGTGGCAGATACGCAGTATTTT
CASSATQGVADTQYF
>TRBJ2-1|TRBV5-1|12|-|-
TGCGCCAGCAGCTTCTCCAGCAGTGAGCAGTTCTTC
CASSFSSSEQFF
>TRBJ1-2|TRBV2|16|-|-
TGTGCCAGCAGTGAAGCGCCCGGCAGAGTAAGCTATGGCTACACCTTC
CASSEAPGRVSYGYTF
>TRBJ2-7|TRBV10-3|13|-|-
TGTGCCATAAGTGACACCCACCCCGGCGAGCAGTACTTC
CAISDTHPGEQYF
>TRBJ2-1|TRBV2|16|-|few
TGTGCCAGCAGTGAAGGGGTAGGGTTAATCTACAATGAGCAGTTCTTC
CASSEGVGLIYNEQFF
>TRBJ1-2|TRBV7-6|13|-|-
TGTGCCAGCAGCCCAAATCTGGAGGATGGCTACACCTTC
CASSPNLEDGYTF
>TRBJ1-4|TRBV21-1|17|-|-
TGTGCCAGCGAGGGTAGACTCGGACCTCCTCTCAGGGAAAAACTGTTTTTT
CASEGRLGPPLREKLFF
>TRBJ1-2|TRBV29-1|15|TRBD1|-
TGCAGCGTTGCCCCCGGGACAGGGGAGTTCTATGGCTACACCTTC
CSVAPGTGEFYGYTF
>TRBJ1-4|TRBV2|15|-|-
TGTGCCAGCAGTGAACTCGGCGGCCGTGGGGAAAAACTGTTTTTT
CASSELGGRGEKLFF
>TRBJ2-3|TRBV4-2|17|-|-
TGTGCCAGCAGCCAAGATACGGCCGTAGGAAGCACAGATACGCAGTATTTT
CASSQDTAVGSTDTQYF
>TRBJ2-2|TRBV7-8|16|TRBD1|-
TGTGCCAGCAGCTTAGGTCTAGGGGGCGGCACCGGGGAGCTGTTTTTT
CASSLGLGGGTGELFF
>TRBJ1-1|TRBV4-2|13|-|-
TGTGCCAGCACCTACGCACTGACCGATGAAGCTTTCTTT
CASTYALTDEAFF
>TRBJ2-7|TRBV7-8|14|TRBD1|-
TGTGCCAGCAGCTTACAACAGGGGGGCTACGAGCAGTACTTC
CASSLQQGGYEQYF
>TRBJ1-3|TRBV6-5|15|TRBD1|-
TGTGCCAGCAGTCCACAGGGGACCTCTGGAAACACCATATATTTT
CASSPQGTSGNTIYF
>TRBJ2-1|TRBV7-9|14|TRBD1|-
TGTGCCAGCAGCACTACCGGGACAGAAAATGAGCAGTTCTTC
CASSTTGTENEQFF
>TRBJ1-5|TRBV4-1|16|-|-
TGCGCCAGCAGCCAAGGTCCGACACTAAGCAATCAGCCCCAGCATTTT
CASSQGPTLSNQPQHF
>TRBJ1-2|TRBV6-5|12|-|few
TGTGCCAGCAGTCTCGGACGTGGGGGCTACACCTTC
CASSLGRGGYTF
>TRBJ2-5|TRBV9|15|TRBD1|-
TGTGCCAGCAGCGCCAGCCCACAGGGGTGGGAGACCCAGTACTTC
CASSASPQGWETQYF
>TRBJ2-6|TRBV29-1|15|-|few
TGCAGCGCTATCGGGGGTCACTCTGGGGCCAACGTCCTGACTTTC
CSAIGGHSGANVLTF